This TCR beta chain was recovered during a study of T-cell reconstitution after alpha-beta-depleted transplantation in children. Study-level points and caveats: When one year had passed after transplant, most T-cell counts and diversity came from newly produced T cells. Several hundred graft clones that had expanded were reportedly the source of alpha-beta T cells about two months after transplant.

CDR3 length: 15 amino acids. Trimming shortened V by 5 bases and J by 10 bases, and 21 bases separated the two germline ends. CDR1 and CDR2 from the germline V gene are LNHDA and SQIVND (reference sequence). Unique molecular identifiers were used in preparing the TCRbeta library. TCRdb re-called the PCR reads through MiXCR, storing one row per CDR3 protein. The sample holds some 600,000 distinct CDR3 sequences, 10% to 15% seen once. This clonotype showed up many times. The antigen is not known. The receptor was derived from a male patient aged 10 to 17 who had a stem cell transplant for acute myeloid leukemia, so the T cells may come from the graft donor. V usage is TRBV19 and J usage is TRBJ2-1, with a possible D match to TRBD2 (5 bases). This material consisted of PBMCs, mostly from graft donor cells, taken 360 days after TCRalphabeta/CD19-depleted stem cell transplant. CDR3 sequence (DNA): TGTGCCAGTAGTCCCGCTGCCCAGGAGGTGAGGGAGCAGTTCTTC. Protein sequence: CASSPAAQEVREQFF.